This T cell receptor (beta chain) was recorded in a study of T cells in Graves' hyperthyroidism and ophthalmopathy. The study, taken as a whole, reports: Most thyroid clonotypes that were expanded above 0.001 also turned up in blood.

RNA transcripts gave rise to amplified TCR beta CDR3 regions. Initially, a first-round RT-PCR of the TCR CDR3 employed the HTBI primer set. Each CDR3 protein is one row after TCRdb ran MiXCR on the multiplex PCR reads. Of a few hundred thousand distinct CDR3 sequences in the sample, nearly 15% were seen once. Any patient presenting with uncontrolled infection, other autoimmune disease, pregnancy or lactation was left out. The diagnoses drew upon clinical symptoms, serum thyroxine and TRAb, thyroid ultrasound and orbital computed tomography. This clonotype came up many times. Its antigen is not known. Trimming pared 5 bases from V and 0 bases from J, leaving 11 bases between. Looked up from germline, CDR1 is SGHTA and CDR2 is FQGNSA. The CDR3 covers 14 residues.

Specimen: blood. This receptor was taken from a woman aged 60 to 75 with Graves' ophthalmopathy. The chain employs TRBV7-2 and TRBJ2-7, with D tentatively TRBD1 or TRBD2 (5 bases each). The CDR3 region has the DNA TGTGCCAGCAGCCCGGGGCTCCACTCCTACGAGCAGTACTTC. It is translated as CASSPGLHSYEQYF.